These 21 T cell receptor beta chains were sequenced from one sample in a study of T-cell memory formation after mild COVID-19. From the 5' RACE reads, TCRdb called clonotypes with MiXCR, one entry per CDR3 protein. The repertoire holds under 450,000 distinct CDR3 sequences, around a fifth seen once, with 21% in the top ten. Specimen: PBMCs or a T cell subset sorted from them (not recorded which). The origin of the receptors is a man aged 18 to 35 who had mild COVID-19 (a few samples of this study predate the infection). Cell type and time point are not known.

The chain is built from TRBV4-2 and TRBJ2-3; TRBD1 matches 9 bases. The CDR3 length is 16 residues. With 3 bases clipped from V and 4 bases from J, the junction kept 8 bases outside the gene matches. Looked up from germline, CDR1 is LGHNA and CDR2 is YNFKEQ. CDR3 amino acids: CASSHEQGARSDTQYF. The CDR3 DNA reads as TGTGCCAGCAGCCATGAACAGGGGGCGCGATCAGATACGCAGTATTTT.

The rearrangement joins TRBV5-1 to TRBJ1-1; D is ambiguous. The CDR3 covers 13 residues. V dropped 4 bases and J dropped 5 bases, with 12 bases sitting between them. Germline V gene lookup returns CDR1 SGHRS and CDR2 YFSETQ. This chain's CDR3 is CASSPLQRTEAFF. The CDR3 DNA is TGCGCCAGCAGCCCACTCCAACGAACTGAAGCTTTCTTT.

This clonotype has only a few counts. V gene TRBV7-2 combines with J gene TRBJ2-7, with TRBD1 matching 9 bases. This CDR3 contains 15 residues. The V and J ends lost 2 bases and 4 bases, in that order; junction bases with no gene match: 6. From germline, CDR1 is SGHTA and CDR2 FQGNSA. The CDR3 spells CASSLTGQGRYEQYF. The CDR3 region has the DNA TGTGCCAGCAGCTTAACGGGACAGGGAAGGTACGAGCAGTACTTC.

The chain couples TRBV29-1 to TRBJ1-1; no clear D. The V end was cut by 0 bases, the J end by 0 bases, with 5 bases between. Germline lookup yields CDR1 SQVTM and CDR2 ANQGSEA. This CDR3 contains 13 residues. This chain's CDR3 is CSVEDGLNTEAFF. In DNA, the CDR3 is TGCAGCGTTGAAGATGGGTTGAACACTGAAGCTTTCTTT.

J is TRBJ1-6 and V is TRBV7-9; D perhaps matches TRBD1 (5 bases). Per germline, CDR1 SEHNR and CDR2 FQNEAQ (reference sequence). This CDR3 contains 17 residues. Trimming stripped 5 bases from V and 0 bases from J, with 14 bases between. CDR3 amino acids: CASSLGGGNSYNSPLHF. Written as DNA, the CDR3 is TGTGCCAGCAGCCTGGGGGGGGGGAACTCCTATAATTCACCCCTCCACTTT.

This clonotype was seen many times. The chain links TRBV5-1 to TRBJ2-3; 7 bases fit TRBD1. The CDR3 consists of 15 residues. The ends lost 4 bases at V and 0 bases at J; junction bases unmatched: 5. Germline V lookup: CDR1 SGHRS, CDR2 YFSETQ. The CDR3 region is CASSKGDRSTDTQYF. The CDR3 DNA reads as TGCGCCAGCAGCAAAGGGGACAGAAGCACAGATACGCAGTATTTT.

V gene TRBV7-9 combines with J gene TRBJ1-1, with TRBD1 matching over 10 bases. The junction had 7 bases not matched to a gene; V was cut back by 4 bases and J by 8 bases. The CDR3 is made up of 14 amino acids. Germline V gene lookup returns CDR1 SEHNR and CDR2 FQNEAQ (reference sequence). The CDR3 bases are TGTGCCAGCAGCTCTACCGGGACAGGGGCGGAAGCTTTCTTT. Translated, it gives CASSSTGTGAEAFF.

The gene calls are TRBV10-3 and TRBJ2-6; perhaps D is TRBD1 or TRBD2 (5 bases each). CDR1 is ENHRY and CDR2 is SYGVKD in the germline V gene. The CDR3 covers 13 residues. Trimming took 10 bases from V and 2 from J, leaving 9 bases between them. The CDR3 DNA reads as TGTGCCAACCAGGGAGCTGGGGCCAACGTCCTGACTTTC. It codes for CANQGAGANVLTF.

The sample holds a few counts of this clonotype. The rearrangement uses TRBV29-1 and TRBJ2-3, with TRBD1 as a possible D gene (6 bases). The CDR3 runs to 13 residues. Germline CDR1 SQVTM, CDR2 ANQGSEA. V lost 8 bases, J lost 2 bases, and 14 bases lay in between. The CDR3 region is CSSSTGTTDTQYF. In DNA, the CDR3 is TGCAGCTCCAGTACAGGGACCACAGATACGCAGTATTTT.

V is TRBV6-6 and J is TRBJ1-1; D unresolved. Germline V gene data show CDR1 as MNHNY and CDR2 as SVGAGI (reference sequence). CDR3 length: 13 amino acids. Deletions cut 5 bases from V and 4 bases from J, with 11 bases between. CDR3 in amino acids: CASSHQDTTEAFF. Here the CDR3 DNA reads TGTGCCAGCAGTCATCAGGATACCACTGAAGCTTTCTTT.

This CDR3 reads CASSFLTGSGQPQHF. The DNA for the CDR3 is TGTGCCAGCAGTTTCCTTACAGGGTCGGGACAGCCCCAGCATTTT. V usage is TRBV28 and J usage is TRBJ1-5; D possibly corresponds to TRBD1 (6 bases). With 3 bases removed from V and 7 bases from J, the gap between germline ends came to 16 bases. Germline V gene sequence: CDR1 MDHEN, CDR2 SYDVKM. The CDR3 has 15 residues.

This clonotype has only a few counts. The chain couples TRBV6-2 or TRBV6-3 to TRBJ1-5; D gene ambiguous. CDR1 is MNHEY, CDR2 SVGEGT, per germline. The CDR3 spans 15 residues. The V and J ends lost 3 bases and 4 bases respectively, with 13 bases between them. CDR3 in DNA: TGTGCCAGCAGTTATGCGGGTTCCGTAAATCAGCCCCAGCATTTT. Translating gives CASSYAGSVNQPQHF.

The chain is built from TRBV27 and TRBJ2-1; TRBD2 matches at 13 bases. The CDR3 spans 15 residues. The V and J ends lost 4 bases and 10 bases, in that order; junction bases with no gene match: 7. Germline CDR1 is MNHEY and CDR2 is SMNVEV (reference sequence). CDR3 amino acids: CASSYSGTSGIEQFF. The DNA for the CDR3 is TGTGCCAGCAGTTACTCCGGGACTAGCGGGATCGAGCAGTTCTTC.

The DNA of the CDR3 is TGCAGTGCTGGTCCCAGGGTTCAAGAGACCCAGTACTTC. Protein: CSAGPRVQETQYF. This chain connects TRBV20-1 to TRBJ2-5; possible D gene TRBD1, 5 bases. CDR3 length: 13 amino acids. V lost 5 bases, J lost 2 bases, and 12 bases lay in between. Germline lookup yields CDR1 DFQATT and CDR2 SNEGSKA (reference sequence).

The V call is TRBV30, the J call TRBJ2-4; D remains ambiguous. Looked up from germline, CDR1 is GTSNPN and CDR2 is SVGIG (reference sequence). V lost 1 base to trimming and J lost 7 bases, with 8 bases between them. The CDR3 loop spans 12 amino acids. The CDR3 region has the DNA TGTGCCTGGAGTGCCGCTTGGAACATTCAGTACTTC. This codes for CAWSAAWNIQYF.

This clonotype was counted between two and nine times. The chain joins TRBV7-9 to TRBJ2-3, with D uncertain. Trimming pared 5 bases from V and 4 bases from J, leaving 10 bases between. CDR3 length: 13 residues. Germline V gene data show CDR1 as SEHNR and CDR2 as FQNEAQ (reference sequence). CDR3 protein: CASSPLTADTQYF. CDR3 nucleotides: TGTGCCAGCAGCCCCCTCACGGCAGATACGCAGTATTTT.

A few counts support this clonotype. This sequence joins TRBV20-1 and TRBJ1-2, with 9 bases identical to TRBD1. Unmatched junction bases numbered 2, after V lost 5 bases and J lost 4 bases. Germline assignment: CDR1 DFQATT and CDR2 SNEGSKA (reference sequence). The CDR3 consists of 12 residues. CDR3 nucleotide sequence: TGCAGTGCTTTGACAGGGGGCTATGGCTACACCTTC. This codes for CSALTGGYGYTF.

The rearrangement links TRBV4-2 to TRBJ2-3, with D perhaps matching TRBD2 (6 bases). Germline V CDR1 and CDR2: LGHNA, YNFKEQ. The CDR3 is 15 residues long. Trimming took off 2 bases at V and 1 base at J, with 10 bases between the two ends. This CDR3 reads CASSQRLEGTDTQYF. The CDR3, as DNA: TGTGCCAGCAGCCAAAGACTAGAGGGCACAGATACGCAGTATTTT.

This chain uses TRBV29-1 with TRBJ1-1; no reliable D call. The CDR3 runs 12 residues. V was cut by 5 bases and J by 4 bases, with 11 bases left in between. Looked up from germline, CDR1 is SQVTM and CDR2 is ANQGSEA. CDR3: CSVRLGSTEAFF. The CDR3 DNA sequence: TGCAGCGTTCGGCTCGGTAGCACTGAAGCTTTCTTT.

The chain joins TRBV4-3 to TRBJ1-6, with 7 bases identical to TRBD1. Germline lookup yields CDR1 LGHNA and CDR2 YSLEER. The CDR3 runs to 16 residues. J gave up 6 bases and V 1 base, and 6 bases lay outside the gene matches. CDR3 sequence: CASSQARGQINSPLHF. The CDR3 DNA reads as TGCGCCAGCAGCCAAGCCCGGGGACAGATTAATTCACCCCTCCACTTT.

V usage is TRBV6-5 and J usage is TRBJ1-6; maybe TRBD1 (5 bases). V was clipped by 3 bases and J by 6 bases, with 18 bases between them. The length of the CDR3 is 17 residues. Germline loops: CDR1 MNHEY, CDR2 SVGAGI. CDR3 amino acids: CASSYGALGRINSPLHF. The CDR3 coding sequence is TGTGCCAGCAGTTATGGGGCCTTAGGACGGATTAATTCACCCCTCCACTTT.